A few counts support the clone carrying this T cell receptor beta chain. As yet, its antigen is unknown. Time point given: newly diagnosed GD, antithyroid drugs for less than 3 months. The TCR library was made from RNA extracted from PBMCs. The data are from a study of regulatory T cells in long-lasting Graves disease. Broader study findings: TRBV28 was favored in persistent disease, as were TRBJ1-2 and TRBJ2-5.

The CDR3 is 15 residues long. V lost 0 bases and J lost 3; bases outside the gene matches: 8. From germline, CDR1 is DFQATT and CDR2 SNEGSKA (reference sequence). Building of the TCR beta libraries involved iRepertoire HTBI primers and Arm-PCR of CDR3 regions. Using its own MiXCR run on the multiplex PCR reads, TCRdb lists one record per CDR3 protein. Here the sample spans 400,000 to 500,000 distinct CDR3 sequences, around 14% being singletons. This sample was shared with a second study, whose subject was T cells in Graves' hyperthyroidism and ophthalmopathy. From that second work: Patients aged 18 to 65 had newly diagnosed hyperthyroidism that had lasted under 2 months. Ophthalmopathy was distinguished from stable hyperthyroidism by 13 V-J signatures.

Specimen: peripheral blood mononuclear cells (PBMCs), collected at new diagnosis, from a patient treated with antithyroid drugs. The sequence derives from a woman aged 25 to 45 with Graves disease. The rearrangement joins TRBV20-1 to TRBJ2-7; TRBD2 agrees at 7 bases. The chain's CDR3 is CSARDVGGSSYEQYF. CDR3 in DNA: TGCAGTGCTAGAGATGTGGGCGGGAGTAGCTACGAGCAGTACTTC.